Presented here are 22 T cell receptor beta chains from one specimen sequenced in a study of CD8+CD57+ T cells in acquired aplastic anemia. CD8+CD57+ cell expansion had been shown by flow cytometry in patients chosen for sequencing. Profiles of TCR beta VDJ and CDR3 were generated from a genomic DNA template. TCRdb independently ran MiXCR on the reads; one entry per CDR3 protein. The data hold about 40,000 distinct CDR3 sequences, with 63% observed a single time. Input material: sorted CD4+, CD8+, or CD8+CD57+ T cells (not recorded which) from PBMCs. The receptors here all came from a human donor with aplastic anemia.

This clonotype was counted many times. The chain employs TRBV28 and TRBJ2-5; the D gene could be TRBD1 or TRBD2 (5 bases each). CDR3 size: 16 residues. The germline gives CDR1 MDHEN, CDR2 SYDVKM. The ends were cut back, 4 bases at V and 2 bases at J, with 17 bases in the middle. The DNA for the CDR3 is TGTGCCAGCAGTTCAGAGGGACGGGTTGAGCAAGAGACCCAGTACTTC. It encodes CASSSEGRVEQETQYF.

The chain links TRBV19 to TRBJ2-3; the D call may be TRBD1 or TRBD2 (5 bases each). Germline V gene lookup returns CDR1 LNHDA and CDR2 SQIVND (reference sequence). Trimming shortened V by 6 bases and J by 3 bases, and 16 bases separated the two germline ends. The CDR3 is made up of 15 amino acids. The DNA of the CDR3 is TGTGCCAGTAGAGACCGGGACGGGGCAACAGATACGCAGTATTTT. This translates into CASRDRDGATDTQYF.

The count of this clonotype is one. The rearrangement links TRBV29-1 to TRBJ1-2; D is unresolved. V dropped 8 bases and J dropped 0 bases, with 16 bases sitting between them. The length of the CDR3 is 14 residues. The germline gives CDR1 SQVTM, CDR2 ANQGSEA. The CDR3 coding sequence is TGCAGCACCGGAGGCGGAATAGCTAACTATGGCTACACCTTC. It codes for CSTGGGIANYGYTF. Combining the CDR3 with reference TRBV29-1 and TRBJ1-2 gives the whole variable domain SAVISQKPSRDICQRGTSLTIQCQVDSQVTMMFWYRQQPGQSLTLIATANQGSEATYESGFVIDKFPISRPNLTFSTLTVSNMSPEDSSIYLCSTGGGIANYGYTFGSGTRLTVV.

CDR3 residues: CATSRDESTGYTF. CDR3 in DNA: TGTGCCACCAGCAGAGATGAGTCTACTGGCTACACCTTC. This rearrangement joins TRBV15 to TRBJ1-2; unclear D gene. The germline V gene encodes CDR1 LNHNV and CDR2 YYDKDF (reference sequence). This CDR3 has 13 residues. V lost 0 bases, J lost 7 bases, and 9 bases lay in between.

The rearrangement joins TRBV7-9 to TRBJ2-7, with TRBD1 matching over 11 bases. In germline, CDR1 is SEHNR, CDR2 FQNEAQ (reference sequence). The trim removed 5 bases at V and 5 bases at J, leaving 5 bases unmatched. The CDR3 spans 14 residues. The CDR3 sequence: CASSTGTGGDEQYF. CDR3 DNA sequence: TGTGCCAGCAGCACCGGGACAGGGGGGGACGAGCAGTACTTC. Together with reference TRBV7-9 and TRBJ2-7, the CDR3 gives the full variable domain: DTGVSQNPRHKITKRGQNVTFRCDPISEHNRLYWYRQTLGQGPEFLTYFQNEAQLEKSRLLSDRFSAERPKGSFSTLEIQRTEQGDSAMYLCASSTGTGGDEQYFGPGTRLTVT.

Many counts were recorded for this clonotype. The CDR3 loop reads CASILLGEDTEAFF. Here the CDR3 DNA reads TGTGCCAGCATCCTCCTCGGAGAGGACACTGAAGCTTTCTTT. The chain employs TRBV7-9 and TRBJ1-1; D not resolved. The germline gives CDR1 SEHNR, CDR2 FQNEAQ (reference sequence). The V gene lost 7 bases and the J gene lost 3 bases, with 15 bases spanning the gap. The CDR3 has 14 amino acids. Using reference TRBV7-9 and TRBJ1-1 for the parts outside the CDR3, the full variable domain is DTGVSQNPRHKITKRGQNVTFRCDPISEHNRLYWYRQTLGQGPEFLTYFQNEAQLEKSRLLSDRFSAERPKGSFSTLEIQRTEQGDSAMYLCASILLGEDTEAFFGQGTRLTVV.

The chain carries TRBV2 and TRBJ2-7; 7 bases are shared with TRBD1. J gave up 3 bases and V 4 bases, and 3 bases lay outside the gene matches. CDR1 is SNHLY, CDR2 FYNNEI, per germline. The CDR3 is 13 amino acids. CDR3 loop: CASSVTGNYEQYF. The CDR3 DNA follows: TGTGCCAGCAGTGTGACAGGGAACTACGAGCAGTACTTC.

With regard to this clonotype: A much more abundant neighbour one base away suggests this may be a read error. This sequence joins TRBV7-8 and TRBJ2-7; D unclear. The CDR3 loop spans 12 amino acids. In germline, CDR1 is SGHVS, CDR2 FQNEAQ. CDR3 DNA sequence: TGTGACTGGAGTGATGGACGGCGGGAGCAGTACTTC. It yields the protein CDWSDGRREQYF.

In its sample, this clonotype was seen a few times. The chain has TRBV24-1 and TRBJ2-7, with 10 bases matching TRBD2. This CDR3 is 15 amino acids long. The V gene end was trimmed by 2 bases and the J gene end by 4 bases; junction bases not matched to a gene: 4. CDR1 and CDR2 (germline): KGHDR, SFDVKD. The CDR3 reads CATSDWTSGGYEQYF. As DNA, the CDR3 is TGTGCCACCAGTGATTGGACTAGCGGTGGTTACGAGCAGTACTTC.

The J gene is TRBJ2-7, the V gene TRBV20-1; 7 bases line up with TRBD1. Germline trimming cut 5 bases from V and 2 bases from J; bases unmatched to any gene: 6. Germline V gene lookup returns CDR1 DFQATT and CDR2 SNEGSKA (reference sequence). There are 13 residues in the CDR3. As DNA, the CDR3 is TGCAGTGCTCTACCGGACAGGCCCTACGAGCAGTACTTC. Amino acids: CSALPDRPYEQYF.

This rearrangement joins TRBV24-1 to TRBJ2-5; 7 bases are a match to TRBD2. With V trimmed by 5 bases and J by 2 bases, 7 bases remained unmatched. The germline gives CDR1 KGHDR, CDR2 SFDVKD. This CDR3 has 15 residues. CDR3 sequence (DNA): TGTGCCACCAGTGGGAAGGGGCGGGAGCAAGAGACCCAGTACTTC. This translates into CATSGKGREQETQYF.

The chain is built from TRBV20-1 and TRBJ1-1; unclear D gene. Germline CDR1 DFQATT, CDR2 SNEGSKA (reference sequence). The CDR3 spans 13 residues. The CDR3 loop is CSVSDSRWTEAFF. The CDR3 bases are TGCAGCGTATCGGACTCCCGATGGACTGAAGCTTTCTTT.

J is TRBJ2-5 and V is TRBV24-1; 7 bases align to TRBD1. V gave up 5 bases and J gave up 5 bases; unmatched junction bases: 4. This CDR3 has 13 residues. Germline loops: CDR1 KGHDR, CDR2 SFDVKD. The CDR3 region has the DNA TGTGCCACCAGTGGAGGGGGCGGGGAGACCCAGTACTTC. Translation gives CATSGGGGETQYF.

This clonotype has a single count. V usage is TRBV11-2 and J usage is TRBJ2-3; perhaps TRBD2 as D (6 bases). CDR3 length: 15 residues. Germline V CDR1 and CDR2: SGHAT, FQNNGV. The ends were cut back, 2 bases at V and 9 bases at J, with 18 bases in the middle. The CDR3 sequence: CASSLNFDGAGTQYF. DNA of the CDR3: TGTGCCAGCAGCTTAAACTTCGACGGGGCGGGGACGCAGTATTTT. The full variable domain, its missing parts supplied by reference TRBV11-2 and TRBJ2-3, is EAGVAQSPRYKIIEKRQSVAFWCNPISGHATLYWYQQILGQGPKLLIQFQNNGVVDDSQLPKDRFSAERLKGVDSTLKIQPAKLEDSAVYLCASSLNFDGAGTQYFGPGTRLTVL.

Note on this clonotype: Its ends do not fully match the called genes, so a read error is possible. The chain's CDR3 is CATSDLGEDDEQFF. The CDR3 DNA reads TGTGCCACCAGTGATTTGGGGGAAGACGATGAGCAGTTCTTC. This chain joins TRBV25-1 and TRBJ2-1; D may correspond to TRBD1 or TRBD2 (5 bases each). This CDR3 has 14 residues. CDR1 and CDR2 from the germline V gene are MGHDK and SYGVNS.

With regard to this clonotype: Being one base from a much bigger clone, this may be a read error. The chain couples TRBV12-3 or TRBV12-4 to TRBJ1-5; D call uncertain. This CDR3 has 14 residues. V gave up 4 bases and J gave up 5 bases, with 12 bases separating them. CDR3 sequence reads: CASSYAGCHQPQHF. DNA for the CDR3: TGTGCCAGCAGTTACGCAGGCTGCCATCAGCCCCAGCATTTT.

For this clonotype: The junction and the germline gene differ at one end; a read error may be behind it. V usage is TRBV10-2 and J usage is TRBJ2-1, with D possibly TRBD1 on 5 matching bases. The CDR3 covers 13 residues. CDR1 WSHSY and CDR2 SAAADI come from the germline V gene. CDR3 in amino acids: CASSEQIRERRNF. For the CDR3, the DNA is TGCGCCAGCAGTGAGCAGATCAGGGAAAGGCGCAATTTC.

This clonotype was counted ten times or more. The chain employs TRBV7-2 and TRBJ2-1, with TRBD2 matching over 8 bases. Germline trimming cut 0 bases from V and 0 bases from J; bases unmatched to any gene: 13. This CDR3 spans 20 amino acids. The germline gives CDR1 SGHTA, CDR2 FQGNSA. The CDR3 DNA is TGTGCCAGCAGCTTAGCCCGGGGGGTACTAGCGGCGAGCTCCTACAATGAGCAGTTCTTC. Its protein product is CASSLARGVLAASSYNEQFF.

Here the CDR3 reads CASSVGLYQPQHF. The CDR3 DNA is TGTGCCAGTAGTGTAGGCCTTTATCAGCCCCAGCATTTT. The J gene is TRBJ1-5, the V gene TRBV19, with D uncertain. This CDR3 comprises 13 residues. In germline, CDR1 is LNHDA, CDR2 SQIVND (reference sequence). Trimming stripped 5 bases from V and 5 bases from J, with 10 bases between.

The CDR3 region is CSAFKNTEAFF. The CDR3 coding sequence is TGCAGTGCCTTCAAGAACACTGAAGCTTTCTTT. This chain connects TRBV20-1 to TRBJ1-1; D is ambiguous. Germline-derived CDR1 and CDR2 are DFQATT and SNEGSKA (reference sequence). The CDR3 length is 11 residues. The germline V and J ends were trimmed by 6 bases and 1 base, with 6 bases remaining between them.

This clonotype is a singleton in its sample. CDR3 sequence reads: CATSGTGGDEQYF. The CDR3 DNA follows: TGTGCCACCAGCGGAACAGGGGGCGACGAGCAGTACTTC. The chain has TRBV15 and TRBJ2-7, with 9 bases lining up with TRBD1. V dropped 5 bases and J dropped 5; count of bases not matched to a gene: 4. The CDR3 is 13 amino acids. CDR1 LNHNV and CDR2 YYDKDF come from the germline V gene (reference sequence). Based on the CDR3 plus reference TRBV15 and TRBJ2-7, the full variable domain is DAMVIQNPRYQVTQFGKPVTLSCSQTLNHNVMYWYQQKSSQAPKLLFHYYDKDFNNEADTPDNFQSRRPNTSFCFLDIRSPGLGDTAMYLCATSGTGGDEQYFGPGTRLTVT.

Details on this clonotype: Possible read error: a much larger clone is one base away. The CDR3 region is CASSPPGGNTGAFF. The CDR3 coding sequence is TGCGCCAGCAGCCCCCCGGGGGGGAACACTGGAGCTTTCTTT. The chain is built from TRBV5-1 and TRBJ1-1; a weak D match, TRBD1 (5 bases). The CDR3 extends over 14 amino acids. CDR1 is SGHRS and CDR2 is YFSETQ in the germline V gene.